This T cell receptor (beta chain) was identified during a study of shared clonotypes between healthy human individuals. Study-level background: The plates for each donor numbered three CD4 naive, three CD4 memory, two CD8 naive and one CD8 memory. General study results and limits: Specimens sampled were limited to blood, with tissue repertoires likely differing. Rarefaction exposed incomplete sorted-subset sequencing despite large depth.

The CDR3 has 17 residues. As defined, naive CD8 cells were CD45RO-negative and positively selected for CCR7, with terminally differentiated effector memory CD45RA+ cells excluded. In the authors' workflow: ImmunoSEQ supplied junction-only sequences lacking quality scores, so filtering was different. Sequenced by immunoSEQ multiplex PCR; TCRdb stores in-frame clones only, minus some. V and J calls plus clone size are reproduced from that table; the DNA served to infer D and trimming. The data hold over 2 million clones, with about 95% observed a single time. In the case of this clone: Its antigen is not identified.

Input material: naive CD8+ T cells sorted from blood. The genes are TRBV7-5 and TRBJ2-7; whether TRBD2, the table's D call, matches the DNA was not checked. TRBV7-5 counts as a pseudogene. This clonotype was obtained from a man between 18 and 35 years old in good health. The CDR3: CARSLQLAGGPRHEQYF. CDR3 coding DNA: TGTGCCAGAAGCCTTCAATTAGCGGGAGGGCCCCGGCACGAGCAGTACTTC.